This passage covers 5 T cell receptor beta chains from one sample sequenced in a study of regulatory T cells. Whole-study findings and limits: In CD3G-deficient patients, conventional CD4+ T cells were enriched for hydrophobic CDR3 residues at positions 6 and 7.

Amplification used 52 TRBV primers and 13 TRBJ primers. The table came from immunoSEQ multiplex PCR; TCRdb's copy has only in-frame clones and leaves some out. The sample lists about 21,000 clones; nearly 90% were seen once. Their cognate antigens are unknown. The sample comprised conventional CD4+ T cells sorted from blood. The source of these receptors is a child aged 10-17 years with CD3G deficiency.

The chain links TRBV6-1 to TRBJ2-7; 9 bases fit TRBD1. CDR1 is MNHNS and CDR2 is SASEGT in the germline V gene. CDR3 length equals 13 residues. V lost 10 bases, J lost 6 bases, and 10 bases stayed unmatched. CDR3 sequence: CATRRDRVGEQYF. CDR3 nucleotides: TGTGCCACCCGCCGGGACAGGGTTGGCGAGCAGTACTTC.

This clone showed up just once. V and J are TRBV6-6 and TRBJ2-6; D tentatively fits TRBD1 or TRBD2 (5 bases each). In germline, CDR1 is MNHNY, CDR2 SVGAGI (reference sequence). Trimming stripped 2 bases from V and 0 bases from J, with 5 bases between. The CDR3 has 15 amino acids. Written as DNA, the CDR3 is TGTGCCAGCAGTTACGGGGGCTCTGGGGCCAACGTCCTGACTTTC. Translated, it gives CASSYGGSGANVLTF.

The chain combines TRBV6-1 with TRBJ2-7, with D uncertain. This CDR3 comprises 11 residues. Germline values: CDR1 MNHNS, CDR2 SASEGT. V dropped 3 bases and J dropped 3 bases, with 3 bases sitting between them. In DNA form, the CDR3 reads TGTGCCAGCAGTGAGTTCTACGAGCAGTACTTC. Its protein is CASSEFYEQYF.

This chain uses TRBV19 with TRBJ2-1; the D gene is possibly TRBD2 (5 bases). The germline gives CDR1 LNHDA, CDR2 SQIVND (reference sequence). V lost 4 bases and J lost 9, with 13 bases in between. This CDR3 contains 13 residues. DNA of the CDR3: TGTGCCAGTAGTACCCAGCGGAAAGGTGAGCAGTTCTTC. It specifies CASSTQRKGEQFF.

The chain links TRBV6-1 to TRBJ1-6, with 9 positions matching TRBD1. CDR3 length: 15 amino acids. Unmatched junction bases numbered 6, after V lost 6 bases and J lost 6 bases. From germline, CDR1 is MNHNS and CDR2 SASEGT. The CDR3 bases are TGTGCCAGCAGACCTCCGGGACAGGGTAATTCACCCCTCCACTTT. This translates into CASRPPGQGNSPLHF.